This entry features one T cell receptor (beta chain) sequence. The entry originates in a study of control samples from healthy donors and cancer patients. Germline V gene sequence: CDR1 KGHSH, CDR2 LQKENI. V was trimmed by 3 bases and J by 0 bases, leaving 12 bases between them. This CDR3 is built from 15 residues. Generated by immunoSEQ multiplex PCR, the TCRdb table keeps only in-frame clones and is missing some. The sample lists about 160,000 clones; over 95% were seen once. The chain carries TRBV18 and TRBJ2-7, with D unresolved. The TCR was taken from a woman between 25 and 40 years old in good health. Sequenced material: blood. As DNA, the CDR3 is TGTGCCAGCTCACCCTGCACAGCCTGCTCCTACGAGCAGTACTTC. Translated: CASSPCTACSYEQYF. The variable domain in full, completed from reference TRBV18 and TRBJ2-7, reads NAGVMQNPRHLVRRRGQEARLRCSPMKGHSHVYWYRQLPEEGLKFMVYLQKENIIDESGMPKERFSAEFPKEGPSILRIQQVVRGDSAAYFCASSPCTACSYEQYFGPGTRLTVT.